This entry is about one TCR beta chain. These data belong to a study of blood T cell repertoires in COVID-19. Study background: Whether acute or convalescent, the COVID-19 samples came from the United States, Italy and Spain. The cDNA or gDNA used as material had been derived from T cells, B-cell-depleted T cells, or PBMCs.

Germline CDR1 SGHVS, CDR2 FNYEAQ. CDR3 length: 19 residues. V was cut by 1 base and J by 0 bases, with 16 bases left in between. The repertoire was sequenced with immunoSEQ multiplex PCR; TCRdb's copy has only in-frame clones and lacks some. The sample has about 200,000 clones, about 88% seen once. This TCR was recovered from a woman aged 50 to 60 with COVID-19, enrolled during active disease. The chain uses TRBV7-6 and TRBJ1-6; D is unclear. The sample consisted of peripheral blood. CDR3 DNA sequence: TGTGCCAGCAGCTTAGGAGGTGGGAGGCAAAGCTCCTATAATTCACCCCTCCACTTT. This encodes CASSLGGGRQSSYNSPLHF.